The rows below give T cell receptor beta chains drawn from one sample of a study of cytomegalovirus exposure and HLA in healthy donors. The method was immunoSEQ multiplex PCR; TCRdb's version includes in-frame clones alone and lacks a portion of them. The sample has about 110,000 clones; under 80% are singletons. Source material: PBMCs. Receptors were obtained from a woman in her 50s in good health and CMV-seropositive. CDR3s include the opening cysteine and the closing phenylalanine or tryptophan. Each record gives: CDR3 protein, J gene, V gene.

CDR3aa: CASRTTGGTEAFF
j_gene: TRBJ1-1
v_gene: TRBV27

CDR3aa: CASTLTSGGAGEQFF
j_gene: TRBJ2-1
v_gene: TRBV6-5

CDR3aa: CASSPGQGYGYTF
j_gene: TRBJ1-2
v_gene: TRBV11-1

CDR3aa: CASSRTGLTEAFF
j_gene: TRBJ1-1
v_gene: TRBV6-5

CDR3aa: CASSQTGTGLNTEAFF
j_gene: TRBJ1-1
v_gene: TRBV9

CDR3aa: CASSPVGGDGYTF
j_gene: TRBJ1-2
v_gene: TRBV4-2

CDR3aa: CASTGLPSYEQYF
j_gene: TRBJ2-7
v_gene: TRBV27

CDR3aa: CSASGRAETQYF
j_gene: TRBJ2-5
v_gene: TRBV29-1

CDR3aa: CASGRDAGSYEQYF
j_gene: TRBJ2-7
v_gene: TRBV4-1

CDR3aa: CASSYVETQYF
j_gene: TRBJ2-5
v_gene: TRBV6-1

CDR3aa: CASSLVGAGGTDTQYF
j_gene: TRBJ2-3
v_gene: TRBV7-2

CDR3aa: CASSFVTGVSNQPQHF
j_gene: TRBJ1-5
v_gene: TRBV28